This TCR beta chain was captured by sequencing in a study of blood T cell repertoires in COVID-19. On the study more broadly: Specimens from acute and convalescent COVID-19 originated in the United States, Italy and Spain. In each case, the material was cDNA or gDNA derived from T cells, B-cell-depleted T cells, or PBMCs.

In the study's own analysis: For nucleated cells, counts were estimated from reference gene primer amplification. Sequencing used immunoSEQ multiplex PCR; TCRdb keeps in-frame clones, though not all of them. V, J and clone size are those of that table, while D and trimming were read from the DNA. The sample holds 27,000 or so clones; 91% are singletons and the top ten take about 15%. Trimming removed 3 bases from V and 7 bases from J, with 10 bases in between. The CDR3 is 13 amino acids. Germline V gene lookup returns CDR1 MNHEY and CDR2 SMNVEV (reference sequence). The source is a human donor with active COVID-19. The donor label of this sample is uncertain. The rearrangement uses TRBV27 and TRBJ1-5; unclear D gene. Sequenced: peripheral blood. As DNA, the CDR3 is TGTGCCAGCAGTTTTGCGGGGAACCAGCCCCAGCATTTT. Its translation is CASSFAGNQPQHF.